This passage covers 10 T cell receptor beta chains from one sample sequenced in a study of CD8+ T cells in alopecia areata (dated by TCRdb to the late 2010s). The intended sense of this specimen's time point label: about 5 months on oral tofacitinib. Interpreted using the paper, the treatment or condition label stands for: oral pan-JAK inhibitor, 5-10 mg twice daily. The library was made by the immunoSEQ multiplex PCR assay. To provide template for TCR sequencing, every sample had RNA extracted and reverse transcribed into cDNA. The immuneACCESS repertoire file appears here via TCRdb, limited to in-frame rearrangements. These files lack a portion of the clones; in checked studies, under half of the deficit traces to unresolved V genes, and the cause of the others is not known. The sample yields 200,000 or so clones; 58% were counted once. 5.5% of the sample rests with the top ten. The specimen comprised CD4+ T cells sorted from blood, sampled at week 24, from a patient treated with tofacitinib. These receptors all come from a human donor with alopecia areata.

The rearrangement links TRBV9 to TRBJ2-1; TRBD2 matches at 9 bases. Germline lookup yields CDR1 SGDLS and CDR2 YYNGEE. The V segment lost 2 bases and the J segment 3 bases; nucleotides outside the gene matches: 3. The CDR3 spans 15 residues. CDR3 DNA: TGTGCCAGCAGCGTCCGACTAGCGGACTACAATGAGCAGTTCTTC. Its protein product is CASSVRLADYNEQFF. Filled out from reference TRBV9 and TRBJ2-1, the complete variable domain reads DSGVTQTPKHLITATGQRVTLRCSPRSGDLSVYWYQQSLDQGLQFLIQYYNGEERAKGNILERFSAQQFPDLHSELNLSSLELGDSALYFCASSVRLADYNEQFFGPGTRLTVL.

This clone was picked up a small number of times. The chain has TRBV28 and TRBJ1-5, with TRBD1 identical over 8 bases. The CDR3 covers 15 residues. Germline loops: CDR1 MDHEN, CDR2 SYDVKM. The V and J ends lost 2 bases and 6 bases, in that order; junction bases with no gene match: 6. The CDR3 DNA sequence: TGTGCCAGCAGTTTACAGGGGGCGACGCTTCAGCCCCAGCATTTT. The encoded protein is CASSLQGATLQPQHF.

This clone occurred a few times. The rearrangement links TRBV2 to TRBJ2-2; 9 bases are a match to TRBD2. J was trimmed by 7 bases and V by 4 bases; bases with no gene match: 7. Germline CDR1 SNHLY, CDR2 FYNNEI. This CDR3 is 15 amino acids long. The CDR3 region has the DNA TGTGCCAGCAGTGTTAGCGGGGGCCACCGCGGGGAGCTGTTTTTT. It yields the protein CASSVSGGHRGELFF.

This chain uses TRBV10-3 with TRBJ1-1; 9 nucleotides match TRBD1. Germline lookup yields CDR1 ENHRY and CDR2 SYGVKD. V trimming: 6 bases; J trimming: 4 bases; junction bases outside the gene matches: 6. The CDR3 length is 14 residues. CDR3 protein: CAIREDRGGTEAFF. For the CDR3, the DNA is TGTGCCATCAGGGAGGACAGGGGTGGCACTGAAGCTTTCTTT.

The chain carries TRBV25-1 and TRBJ1-4; a weak D match, TRBD1 (5 bases). The germline CDR1 and CDR2 sequences are MGHDK and SYGVNS. V was clipped by 4 bases and J by 8 bases, with 17 bases between them. This CDR3 spans 15 amino acids. The CDR3 loop reads CASSGVDRGGEKLFF. DNA for the CDR3: TGTGCCAGCAGTGGCGTGGATAGGGGAGGAGAAAAACTGTTTTTT.

The V call is TRBV9, the J call TRBJ1-1; unclear D gene. Trimming stripped 8 bases from V and 3 bases from J, with 14 bases between. The CDR3 runs to 13 residues. Germline V gene data show CDR1 as SGDLS and CDR2 as YYNGEE. CDR3 sequence reads: CASGKTRDTEAFF. Written as DNA, the CDR3 is TGTGCCAGTGGCAAGACCCGGGACACTGAAGCTTTCTTT.

J is TRBJ1-5 and V is TRBV30; TRBD1 is a possible D gene (5 bases). Germline values: CDR1 GTSNPN, CDR2 SVGIG (reference sequence). V lost 7 bases and J lost 3, with 13 bases in between. The CDR3 is 13 residues long. The CDR3, as DNA: TGTGCCTTTTCCGGGACCCTCAATCAGCCCCAGCATTTT. It encodes CAFSGTLNQPQHF.

The V call is TRBV6-5, the J call TRBJ2-7, with TRBD2 identical over 10 bases. Trimming at V came to 6 bases and at J to 0 bases, leaving 5 bases not matched to a gene. The CDR3 spans 15 residues. Germline CDR1 reads MNHEY; CDR2 reads SVGAGI. The CDR3 protein is CASRVAGGRSYEQYF. The CDR3 DNA reads as TGTGCCAGCAGGGTAGCGGGGGGTCGCTCCTACGAGCAGTACTTC.

V usage is TRBV5-1 and J usage is TRBJ1-2, with 7 bases aligning to TRBD1. The CDR3 sequence is 14 residues long. Germline-derived CDR1 and CDR2 are SGHRS and YFSETQ. V dropped 1 base and J dropped 6; count of bases not matched to a gene: 6. The CDR3 here is CASSLSGQSDGYTF. The CDR3 DNA follows: TGCGCCAGCAGCTTGTCGGGACAGTCGGATGGCTACACCTTC.

The CDR3 DNA reads as TGTGCCAGCAGCTTAGAGAAGACCCCAACCTACAATGAGCAGTTCTTC. This translates into CASSLEKTPTYNEQFF. This chain joins TRBV11-3 and TRBJ2-1; D not resolved. The V gene lost 0 bases and the J gene lost 2 bases, with 11 bases spanning the gap. The CDR3 contains 16 residues. CDR1 and CDR2 from the germline V gene are SGHNT and YENEEA.